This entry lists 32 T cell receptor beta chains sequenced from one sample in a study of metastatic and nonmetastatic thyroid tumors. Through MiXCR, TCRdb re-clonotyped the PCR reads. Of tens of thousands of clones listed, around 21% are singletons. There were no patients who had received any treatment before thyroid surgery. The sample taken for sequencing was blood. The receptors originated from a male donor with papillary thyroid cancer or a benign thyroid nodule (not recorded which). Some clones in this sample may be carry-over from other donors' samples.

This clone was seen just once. CDR3 amino acids: CASSRRGGAIGELFF. For the CDR3, the DNA is TGTGCCAGCAGTCGTCGCGGGGGGGCGATCGGGGAGCTGTTTTTT. V gene TRBV7-9 combines with J gene TRBJ2-2, with 9 bases that match TRBD2. This CDR3 is 15 amino acids long. Trimming at V came to 6 bases and at J to 7 bases, leaving 9 bases not matched to a gene. Looked up from germline, CDR1 is SEHNR and CDR2 is FQNEAQ (reference sequence).

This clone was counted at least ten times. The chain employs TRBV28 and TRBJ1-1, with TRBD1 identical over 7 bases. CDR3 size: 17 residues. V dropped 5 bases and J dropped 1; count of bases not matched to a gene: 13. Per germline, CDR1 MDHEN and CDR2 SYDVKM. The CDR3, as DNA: TGTGCCAGCAGTCCCCGTTTGGCAGGGGGACAGAACACTGAAGCTTTCTTT. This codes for CASSPRLAGGQNTEAFF.

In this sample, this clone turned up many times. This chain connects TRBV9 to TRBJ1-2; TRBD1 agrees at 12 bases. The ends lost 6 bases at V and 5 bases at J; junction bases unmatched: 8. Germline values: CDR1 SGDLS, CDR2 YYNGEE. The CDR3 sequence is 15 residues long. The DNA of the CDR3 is TGTGCCAGCACCCCGGGACAGGGGGCGGGATATGGCTACACCTTC. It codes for CASTPGQGAGYGYTF. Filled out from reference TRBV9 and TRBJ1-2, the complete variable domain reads DSGVTQTPKHLITATGQRVTLRCSPRSGDLSVYWYQQSLDQGLQFLIQYYNGEERAKGNILERFSAQQFPDLHSELNLSSLELGDSALYFCASTPGQGAGYGYTFGSGTRLTVV.

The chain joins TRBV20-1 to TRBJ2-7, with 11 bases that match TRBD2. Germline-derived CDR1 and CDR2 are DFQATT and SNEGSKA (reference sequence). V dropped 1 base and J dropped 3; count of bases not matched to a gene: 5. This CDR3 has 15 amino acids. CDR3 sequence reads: CSARGTSGRYYEQYF. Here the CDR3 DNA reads TGCAGTGCTAGAGGAACTAGCGGGAGATACTACGAGCAGTACTTC.

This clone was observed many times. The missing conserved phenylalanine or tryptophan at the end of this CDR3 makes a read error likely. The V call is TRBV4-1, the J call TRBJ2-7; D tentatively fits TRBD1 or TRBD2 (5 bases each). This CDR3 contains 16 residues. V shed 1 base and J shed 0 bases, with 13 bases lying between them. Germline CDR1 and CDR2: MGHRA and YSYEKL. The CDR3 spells CASSQGLRGNSYEQYL. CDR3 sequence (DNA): TGCGCCAGCAGCCAAGGCCTCCGGGGCAACTCCTACGAGCAGTACCTC.

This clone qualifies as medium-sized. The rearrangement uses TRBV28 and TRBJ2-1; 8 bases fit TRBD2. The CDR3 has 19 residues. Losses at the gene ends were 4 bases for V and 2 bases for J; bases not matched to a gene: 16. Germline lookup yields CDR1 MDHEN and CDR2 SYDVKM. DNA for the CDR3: TGTGCCAGCAGTTCGATACAATTAGCGGGAAAGATTACCTACAATGAGCAGTTCTTC. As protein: CASSSIQLAGKITYNEQFF.

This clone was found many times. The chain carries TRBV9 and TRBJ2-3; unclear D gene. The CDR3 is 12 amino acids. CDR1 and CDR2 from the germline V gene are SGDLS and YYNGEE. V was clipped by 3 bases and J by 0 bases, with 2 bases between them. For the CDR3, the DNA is TGTGCCAGCAGCGCAAGCACAGATACGCAGTATTTT. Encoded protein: CASSASTDTQYF.

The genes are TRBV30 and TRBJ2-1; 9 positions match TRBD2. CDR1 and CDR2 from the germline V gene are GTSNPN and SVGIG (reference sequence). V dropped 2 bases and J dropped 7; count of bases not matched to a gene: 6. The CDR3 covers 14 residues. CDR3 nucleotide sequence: TGTGCCTGGAGTCAGGGGCTAGCGGGGAATGAGCAGTTCTTC. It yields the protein CAWSQGLAGNEQFF.

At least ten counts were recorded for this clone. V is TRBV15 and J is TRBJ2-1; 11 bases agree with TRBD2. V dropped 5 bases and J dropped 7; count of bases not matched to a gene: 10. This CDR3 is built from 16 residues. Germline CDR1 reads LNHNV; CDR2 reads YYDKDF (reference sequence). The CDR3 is CATSPSSGGAQNEQFF. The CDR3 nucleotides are TGTGCCACCAGCCCGAGTAGCGGGGGGGCCCAGAATGAGCAGTTCTTC.

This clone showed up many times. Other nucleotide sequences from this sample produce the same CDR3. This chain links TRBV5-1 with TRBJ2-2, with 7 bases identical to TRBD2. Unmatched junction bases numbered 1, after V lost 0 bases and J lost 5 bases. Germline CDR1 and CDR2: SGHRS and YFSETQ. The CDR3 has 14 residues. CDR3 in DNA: TGCGCCAGCAGCTTGGCCGGGGGGACCGGGGAGCTGTTTTTT. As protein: CASSLAGGTGELFF.

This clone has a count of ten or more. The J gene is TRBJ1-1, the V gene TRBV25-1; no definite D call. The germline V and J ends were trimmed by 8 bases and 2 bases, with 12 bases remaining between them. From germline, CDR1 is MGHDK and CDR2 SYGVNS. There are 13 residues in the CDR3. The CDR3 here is CASRSPVNTEAFF. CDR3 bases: TGTGCCAGCCGATCCCCCGTTAACACTGAAGCTTTCTTT. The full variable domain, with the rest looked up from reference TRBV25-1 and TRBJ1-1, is EADIYQTPRYLVIGTGKKITLECSQTMGHDKMYWYQQDPGMELHLIHYSYGVNSTEKGDLSSESTVSRIRTEHFPLTLESARPSHTSQYLCASRSPVNTEAFFGQGTRLTVV.

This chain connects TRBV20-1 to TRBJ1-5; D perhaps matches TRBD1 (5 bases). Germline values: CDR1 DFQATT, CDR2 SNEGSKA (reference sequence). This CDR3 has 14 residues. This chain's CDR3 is CSEEGSWRNQPQHF. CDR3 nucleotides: TGCAGCGAGGAGGGGAGTTGGCGCAATCAGCCCCAGCATTTT.

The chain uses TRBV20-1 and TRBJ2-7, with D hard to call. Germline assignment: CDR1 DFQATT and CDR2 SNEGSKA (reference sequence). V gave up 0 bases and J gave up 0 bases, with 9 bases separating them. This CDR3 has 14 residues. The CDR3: CSARDLKVSYEQYF. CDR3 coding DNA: TGCAGTGCTAGAGATTTGAAGGTCTCCTACGAGCAGTACTTC.

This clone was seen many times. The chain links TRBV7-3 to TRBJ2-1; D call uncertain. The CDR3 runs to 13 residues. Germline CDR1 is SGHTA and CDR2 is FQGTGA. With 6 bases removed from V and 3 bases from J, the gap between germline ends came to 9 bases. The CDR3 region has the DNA TGTGCCAGCAGGGAACGGAGCTACAATGAGCAGTTCTTC. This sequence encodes CASRERSYNEQFF.

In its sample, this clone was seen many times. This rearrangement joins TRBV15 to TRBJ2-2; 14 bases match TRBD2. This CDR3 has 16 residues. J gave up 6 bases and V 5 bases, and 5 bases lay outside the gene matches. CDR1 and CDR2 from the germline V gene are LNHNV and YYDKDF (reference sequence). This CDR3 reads CATSPRLAGGSGELFF. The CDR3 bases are TGTGCCACCAGCCCGCGACTAGCGGGGGGGTCCGGGGAGCTGTTTTTT.

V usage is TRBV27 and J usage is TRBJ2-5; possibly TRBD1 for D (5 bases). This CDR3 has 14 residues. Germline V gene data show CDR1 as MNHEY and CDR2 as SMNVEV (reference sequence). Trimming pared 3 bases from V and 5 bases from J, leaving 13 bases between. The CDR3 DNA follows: TGTGCCAGCAGTTTCAGGGTGCGCGTGGAGACCCAGTACTTC. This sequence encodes CASSFRVRVETQYF.

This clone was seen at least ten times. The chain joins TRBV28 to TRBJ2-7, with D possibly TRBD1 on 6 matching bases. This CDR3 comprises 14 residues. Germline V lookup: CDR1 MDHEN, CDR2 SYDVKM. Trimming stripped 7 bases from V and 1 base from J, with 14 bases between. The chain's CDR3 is CASTREGDSYEQYF. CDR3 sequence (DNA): TGTGCCAGCACTAGAGAGGGGGATTCCTACGAGCAGTACTTC.

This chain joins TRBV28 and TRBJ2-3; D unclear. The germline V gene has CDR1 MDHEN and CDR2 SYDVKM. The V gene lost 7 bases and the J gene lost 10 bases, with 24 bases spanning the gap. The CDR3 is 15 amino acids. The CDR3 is CASIYSADLSRAQYF. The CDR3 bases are TGTGCCAGCATTTATTCGGCCGACCTCTCTCGCGCGCAGTATTTT.

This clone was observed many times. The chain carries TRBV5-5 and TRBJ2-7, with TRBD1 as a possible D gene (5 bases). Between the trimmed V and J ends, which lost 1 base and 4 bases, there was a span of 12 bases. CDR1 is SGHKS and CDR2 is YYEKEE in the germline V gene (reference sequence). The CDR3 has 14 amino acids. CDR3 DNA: TGTGCCAGCAGCTTGAGACAGTATTCATACGAGCAGTACTTC. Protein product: CASSLRQYSYEQYF.

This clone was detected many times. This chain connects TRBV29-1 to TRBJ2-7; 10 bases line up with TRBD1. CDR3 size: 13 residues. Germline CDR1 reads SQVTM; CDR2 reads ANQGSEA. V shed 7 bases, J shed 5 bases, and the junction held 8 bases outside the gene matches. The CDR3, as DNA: TGCAGCGCTCTGACAGGGGGCTTAGACGAGCAGTACTTC. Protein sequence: CSALTGGLDEQYF.

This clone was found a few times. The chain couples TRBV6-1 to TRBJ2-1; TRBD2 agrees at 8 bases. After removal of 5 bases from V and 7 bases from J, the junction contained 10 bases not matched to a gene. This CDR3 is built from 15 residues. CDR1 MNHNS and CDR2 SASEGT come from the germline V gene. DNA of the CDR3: TGTGCCAGCAGTCCCCGTCTAGCGGGTGAAAATGAGCAGTTCTTC. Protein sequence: CASSPRLAGENEQFF.

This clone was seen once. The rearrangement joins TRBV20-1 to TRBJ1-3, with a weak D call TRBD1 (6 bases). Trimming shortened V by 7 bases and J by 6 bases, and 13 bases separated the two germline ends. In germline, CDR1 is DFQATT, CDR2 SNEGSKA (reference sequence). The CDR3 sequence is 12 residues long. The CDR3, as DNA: TGCAGTGGGGACACGGGTTTAAACACCATATATTTT. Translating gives CSGDTGLNTIYF.

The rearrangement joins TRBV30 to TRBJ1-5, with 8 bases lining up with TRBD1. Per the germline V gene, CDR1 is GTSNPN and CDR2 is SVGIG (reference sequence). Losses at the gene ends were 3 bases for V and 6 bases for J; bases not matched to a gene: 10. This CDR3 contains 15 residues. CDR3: CAWRSGRGPGQPQHF. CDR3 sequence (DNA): TGTGCCTGGAGGTCGGGCAGGGGGCCCGGTCAGCCCCAGCATTTT.

This chain's CDR3 is CASSRLAGITEQYF. CDR3 DNA sequence: TGTGCCAGCAGCAGACTAGCGGGAATCACCGAGCAGTACTTC. V usage is TRBV7-3 and J usage is TRBJ2-7; 11 bases are shared with TRBD2. CDR1 is SGHTA and CDR2 is FQGTGA in the germline V gene. The CDR3 covers 14 residues. The J segment lost 6 bases and the V segment lost 5 bases, leaving 6 bases of the junction unmatched.

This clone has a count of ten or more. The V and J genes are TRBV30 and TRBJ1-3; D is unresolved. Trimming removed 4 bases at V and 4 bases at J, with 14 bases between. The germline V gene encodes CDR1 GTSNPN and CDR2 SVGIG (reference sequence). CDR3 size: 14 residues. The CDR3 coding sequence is TGTGCCTGGAATCGGAGGGTGGAGGGAAACACCATATATTTT. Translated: CAWNRRVEGNTIYF.

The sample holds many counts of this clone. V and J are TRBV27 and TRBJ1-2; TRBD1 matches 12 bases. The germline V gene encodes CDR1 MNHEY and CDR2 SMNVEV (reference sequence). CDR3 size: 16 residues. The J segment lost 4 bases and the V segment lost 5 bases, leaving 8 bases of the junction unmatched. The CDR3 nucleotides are TGTGCCAGCAGTACCCGGGACAGGGGGCCCAGCTATGGCTACACCTTC. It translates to CASSTRDRGPSYGYTF.

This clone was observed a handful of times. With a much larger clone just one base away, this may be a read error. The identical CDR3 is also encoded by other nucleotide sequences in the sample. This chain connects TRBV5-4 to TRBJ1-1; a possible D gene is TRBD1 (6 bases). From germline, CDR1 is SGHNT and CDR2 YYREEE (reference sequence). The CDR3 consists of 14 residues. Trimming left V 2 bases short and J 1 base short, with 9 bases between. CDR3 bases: TGTGCCAGCAGCTTACAGGGTGCGAACACTGAAGCTTTCTTT. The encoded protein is CASSLQGANTEAFF.

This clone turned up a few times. CDR3 in DNA: TGTGCCACCAGCAGAGATGCGGCCGGGAATAATTCACCCCTCCACTTT. Its protein product is CATSRDAAGNNSPLHF. This chain uses TRBV15 with TRBJ1-6; D gene uncertain. The CDR3 has 16 residues. The V gene's germline CDR1 is LNHNV and CDR2 YYDKDF (reference sequence). V was shortened by 0 bases and J by 5 bases, with 11 bases between the two germline ends.

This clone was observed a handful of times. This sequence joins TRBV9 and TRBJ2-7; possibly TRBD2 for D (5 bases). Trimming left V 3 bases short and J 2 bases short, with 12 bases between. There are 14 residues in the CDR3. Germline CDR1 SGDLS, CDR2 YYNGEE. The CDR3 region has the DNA TGTGCCAGCAGCGCACTAGAGTTTGCCTACGAGCAGTACTTC. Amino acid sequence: CASSALEFAYEQYF.

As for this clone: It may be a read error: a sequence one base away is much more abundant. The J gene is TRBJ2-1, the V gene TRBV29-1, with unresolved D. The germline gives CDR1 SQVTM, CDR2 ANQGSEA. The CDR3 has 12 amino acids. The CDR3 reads CSAEDTMNEQFF. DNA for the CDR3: TGCAGCGCTGAAGATACGATGAATGAGCAGTTCTTC.

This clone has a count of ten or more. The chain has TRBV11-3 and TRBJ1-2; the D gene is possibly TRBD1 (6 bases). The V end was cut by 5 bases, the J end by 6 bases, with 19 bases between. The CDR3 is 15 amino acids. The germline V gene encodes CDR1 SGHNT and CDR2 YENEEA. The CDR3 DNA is TGTGCCAGCAGCCCCGTGGGGGGGGGCAGCGATGGCTACACCTTC. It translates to CASSPVGGGSDGYTF.

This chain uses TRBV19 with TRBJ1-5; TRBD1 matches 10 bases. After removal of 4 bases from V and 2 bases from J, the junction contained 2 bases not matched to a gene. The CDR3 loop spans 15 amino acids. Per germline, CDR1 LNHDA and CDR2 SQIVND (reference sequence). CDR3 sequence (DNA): TGTGCCAGTAGTACAGGGACAGGGGGCAATCAGCCCCAGCATTTT. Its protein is CASSTGTGGNQPQHF. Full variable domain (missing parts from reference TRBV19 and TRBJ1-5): DGGITQSPKYLFRKEGQNVTLSCEQNLNHDAMYWYRQDPGQGLRLIYYSQIVNDFQKGDIAEGYSVSREKKESFPLTVTSAQKNPTAFYLCASSTGTGGNQPQHFGDGTRLSIL.